These 16 T cell receptor beta chains came from one sample sequenced in a study of blood T cells in healthy people across ages (dated by TCRdb to between 2014 and 2017). Libraries came from 5' RACE. TCRdb names Illumina HiSeq 2500 as the instrument used. A second roughly 6 to 11 cycle PCR used a sample-barcoded 5' primer and a J-beta primer mix. The raw public reads went through TCRdb reprocessing: fastp at Q25, MiXCR clone calling, in-frame beta chains kept. Rows merge per CDR3 protein into single entries with the most common DNA and genes. In this sample the table shows under 1,100,000 distinct CDR3 sequences, around 27% of which occur a single time. The top ten clonotypes cover approximately 0.79% of the sample. The same data also contributed to another study, on T cells of mothers and their children.

The sample was blood. These receptor sequences come from a girl aged 2-10 years in good health.

The chain links TRBV7-2 to TRBJ2-3; TRBD2 agrees at 11 bases. V trimming: 2 bases; J trimming: 4 bases; junction bases outside the gene matches: 2. The V gene's germline CDR1 is SGHTA and CDR2 FQGNSA. The CDR3 has 15 residues. Here the CDR3 reads CASSLTSGSSDTQYF. CDR3 coding DNA: TGTGCCAGCAGCTTAACTAGCGGGAGCTCAGATACGCAGTATTTT.

This clonotype showed up just once. The CDR3 carries no conserved terminal phenylalanine or tryptophan, so it likely arises from a read error. The DNA is omitted, as the CDR3 cannot be located on it reliably, and the CDR3 follows TCRdb's listing. The V gene is TRBV6-4, the J gene TRBJ2-1. The CDR3 sequence runs 13 residues, both termini included. Germline assignment: CDR1 MRHNA and CDR2 SNTAGT. CDR3 amino acids: CASSDLGFSERFS.

The chain couples TRBV20-1 to TRBJ1-1; D remains unclear. Between the trimmed V and J ends, which lost 3 bases and 4 bases, there was a span of 9 bases. Germline V CDR1 and CDR2: DFQATT, SNEGSKA (reference sequence). The CDR3 is 12 residues long. For the CDR3, the DNA is TGCAGTGCTAGCTGGGGTGGCACTGAAGCTTTCTTT. This codes for CSASWGGTEAFF.

This sequence joins TRBV29-1 and TRBJ2-5; TRBD1 aligns across 8 bases. The CDR3 length is 16 residues. Trimming at V came to 4 bases and at J to 2 bases, leaving 12 bases not matched to a gene. Germline assignment: CDR1 SQVTM and CDR2 ANQGSEA. The CDR3 sequence: CSVGPIPGQAQETQYF. The CDR3 nucleotides are TGCAGCGTTGGCCCCATACCGGGACAGGCACAAGAGACCCAGTACTTC.

Many counts were recorded for this clonotype. The rearrangement uses TRBV7-8 and TRBJ2-7, with a tentative D call TRBD2 (6 bases). The V gene lost 4 bases and the J gene lost 3 bases, with 16 bases spanning the gap. Per the germline V gene, CDR1 is SGHVS and CDR2 is FQNEAQ. CDR3 length equals 15 residues. The CDR3 region is CASSSRSGVDYEQYF. Written as DNA, the CDR3 is TGTGCCAGCAGCTCCCGGTCGGGAGTGGACTACGAGCAGTACTTC.

This clonotype showed up just a few times. The chain recombines TRBV7-2 with TRBJ1-2; a possible D gene is TRBD1 (6 bases). Trimming took 3 bases from V and 7 from J, leaving 18 bases between them. Germline V CDR1 and CDR2: SGHTA, FQGNSA. The CDR3 runs 15 residues. CDR3 sequence reads: CASSFVRVGGGGYTF. The CDR3 region has the DNA TGTGCCAGCAGCTTTGTCCGTGTAGGGGGAGGTGGCTACACCTTC.

This clonotype was observed a handful of times. A junction end diverges from the germline sequence, so it may reflect a read error. The V gene is TRBV12-3 or TRBV12-4, the J gene TRBJ1-2; D is uncertain. The CDR3 totals 12 residues. This CDR3 is CASGRYLGLGGF. The DNA for the CDR3 is TGTGCCAGCGGCCGATACCTAGGTTTGGGCGGTTTC.

The chain links TRBV14 to TRBJ2-7; no clear D gene. Trimming took off 4 bases at V and 3 bases at J, with 13 bases between the two ends. CDR3 length: 14 amino acids. Germline V gene lookup returns CDR1 SGHDN and CDR2 FVKESK. In DNA form, the CDR3 reads TGTGCCAGCAGCCCTTTCGGGCCTAACTACGAGCAGTACGTC. This codes for CASSPFGPNYEQYV.

V gene TRBV5-1 combines with J gene TRBJ2-7; D call uncertain. Trimming took 2 bases from V and 3 from J, leaving 15 bases between them. The CDR3 has 15 residues. CDR1 is SGHRS and CDR2 is YFSETQ in the germline V gene. CDR3 nucleotide sequence: TGCGCCAGCAGCTTCCTGTTCGGCAGGTTCTACGAGCAGTACTTC. It translates to CASSFLFGRFYEQYF.

The chain links TRBV20-1 to TRBJ2-7; TRBD1 matches at 8 bases. With V trimmed by 6 bases and J by 1 base, 11 bases remained unmatched. Germline V lookup: CDR1 DFQATT, CDR2 SNEGSKA (reference sequence). This CDR3 spans 15 amino acids. CDR3 in DNA: TGCAGTGCGCAGCCGCCGGGACAGGAGTCCTACGAGCAGTACTTC. Its protein product is CSAQPPGQESYEQYF.

This sequence joins TRBV27 and TRBJ2-7; D assignment may be TRBD1 or TRBD2 (5 bases each). Germline CDR1 is MNHEY and CDR2 is SMNVEV (reference sequence). Deletions cut 6 bases from V and 5 bases from J, with 14 bases between. The CDR3 extends over 13 amino acids. The CDR3 loop reads CASRNGALDEQYF. CDR3 DNA sequence: TGTGCCAGCAGAAACGGGGCGCTCGACGAGCAGTACTTC.

The chain employs TRBV12-3 or TRBV12-4 and TRBJ1-1; D remains unclear. Trimming removed 6 bases from V and 1 base from J, with 9 bases in between. This CDR3 is built from 13 residues. CDR3 loop: CASSRLRNTEAFF. CDR3 in DNA: TGTGCCAGCAGCCGTCTACGGAACACTGAAGCTTTCTTT.

This chain uses TRBV4-1 with TRBJ2-5; the D call may be TRBD1 or TRBD2 (5 bases each). Germline CDR1 and CDR2: MGHRA and YSYEKL. The CDR3 spans 15 residues. Deletions cut 1 base from V and 2 bases from J, with 11 bases between. This chain's CDR3 is CASSQVVGAQETQYF. CDR3 nucleotides: TGCGCCAGCAGCCAAGTCGTCGGGGCTCAAGAGACCCAGTACTTC.

The CDR3 reads CASRVGHTETQYF. CDR3 DNA: TGTGCCAGTAGGGTGGGGCACACAGAGACCCAGTACTTC. The chain carries TRBV28 and TRBJ2-5, with D possibly being TRBD1 (5 bases). Germline lookup yields CDR1 MDHEN and CDR2 SYDVKM. The length of the CDR3 is 13 residues. The ends were cut back, 9 bases at V and 4 bases at J, with 15 bases in the middle.

V gene TRBV29-1 combines with J gene TRBJ1-1; 7 bases are a match to TRBD1. The CDR3 sequence is 10 residues long. CDR1 SQVTM and CDR2 ANQGSEA come from the germline V gene. Losses at the gene ends were 6 bases for V and 8 bases for J; bases not matched to a gene: 3. The CDR3 DNA is TGCAGCGTATTGGACAGGGAAGCTTTCTTT. The encoded protein is CSVLDREAFF.

This clonotype was observed a handful of times. V usage is TRBV2 and J usage is TRBJ2-7, with a weak D call TRBD1 (6 bases). V dropped 4 bases and J dropped 5 bases, with 12 bases sitting between them. CDR3 length: 13 residues. Germline CDR1 and CDR2: SNHLY and FYNNEI. CDR3: CASSGIGTNEQYF. The CDR3 nucleotides read TGTGCCAGCAGTGGGATAGGGACAAACGAGCAGTACTTC.